The T cell receptor beta chain under discussion was sequenced for a study of cytomegalovirus exposure and HLA in healthy donors (TCRdb year 2017). Concerning the study at large: An earlier analysis of more than 550 of the donors reported around 280 Gb of sequence data and 117 million unique TCR beta sequences obtained from about 200 million T cells. An early release that covered about 600 HLA-typed donors contained 250 to 350 gigabases of sequencing data and tens of millions of unique TCR sequences. The genetic ancestry cluster associated with self-reported Caucasian donors included 81% of the approximately 400 genotyped donors. The study aimed to test whether signatures of past pathogen exposure could be identified by cataloging public T cell receptors. The T cell repertoires of around 730 subjects were profiled by immunosequencing and related to cytomegalovirus serostatus. In addition to the first cohort of 650 to 750 subjects, a separate validation cohort of some 120 different subjects was used. High-throughput TCR immunosequencing, statistical association of individual TCRs with disease status, and machine learning were combined to predict cytomegalovirus infection status. To study patterns of TCR occurrence, a later analysis re-analyzed previously published TCR beta repertoires from around 660 donors and added high-resolution HLA genotyping. Rather than drawing on any new phenotypic data, the later analysis identified candidate immune exposures from TCR beta sequences and the way those sequences occurred across donors. To decide whether each TCR beta V gene segment behaved as functional or pseudogenic, an earlier analysis of some 540 of the donors relied on high-throughput TCR beta sequencing. Alongside the repertoire data, information on donor age, sex, ethnicity and CMV serostatus was compiled. A later genetic analysis took genome-wide SNP genotypes for about 65% of the 666 donors and used that subset as a discovery cohort. All discovery cohort repertoires had been generated on a single sequencing platform. Class I and class II HLA loci were covered by the typing at four-digit resolution. The number of donors typed differed by locus, with 629-630 for A, B, C, DRB1 and DQB1, roughly 550 for DQA1, approximately 570 for DPA1, and around 460 for DPB1. About five DR-DQ haplotypes were treated as single units for association and clustering because of strong linkage in the cohort. Among several hundred genotyped donors of the cohort, an average of around 250,000 unique TCR beta nucleotide sequences was sequenced per donor, of which 15% to 20% were non-productive.

In total, about 650 healthy bone marrow donors made up the cohort. All cohort members were sampled while nominally healthy, although unrecorded immune exposures were likely present. The donor was CMV seronegative and belonged to the group of approximately 320 seronegative cohort members. Each donor provided a peripheral blood sample, and peripheral blood mononuclear cells were used for TCR beta sequencing. Genomic DNA extraction from the blood cell samples was performed with the Qiagen DNeasy Blood Extraction Kit. This clone appeared once. The target of this receptor is not known. No qualities accompany the bases; no much larger clone lies one base away. The method behind the library was the immunoSEQ multiplex PCR assay. For the multiplex PCR, a mixture combining 60 forward primers for TCR Vbeta segments and 13 reverse primers for TCR Jbeta segments was used. The CDR3 region of rearranged TCR beta genes was amplified from genomic DNA with a multiplex PCR assay. The Illumina HiSeq System was used to sequence the amplified TCR beta libraries as 87-base-pair reads. As for the original processing: Across the 670 or so repertoires, a later analysis counted tens of millions of unique TCR beta chains, roughly 11 million of which were shared by at least two donors. Raw reads were error-corrected and collapsed into unique sequences with a nearest-neighbor algorithm that merged closely related sequences to remove PCR and sequencing errors. CDR3 sequences were aligned to IMGT reference sequences to assign V, D and J gene segments. For a sequence to be retained, a match of at least six nucleotides was required to both a V gene segment and a J gene segment. A rearrangement counted as productive if the CDR3 had no stop codons and remained in frame with V and J, and every other rearrangement counted as non-productive. Following IMGT convention, CDR3 was defined as the stretch from the second conserved V-encoded cysteine up to the conserved J-encoded phenylalanine. In an earlier analysis of 550 to 650 of the donors, sequences lacking an unambiguous match to a single V gene segment were excluded. An earlier analysis of a few hundred of the donors called V segments functional above 56.7% productive rearrangements and segregating when the between-donor standard deviation exceeded 5%. A statistical classification framework was developed to diagnose cytomegalovirus status using the catalog of TCR beta chain sequences. A later analysis assigned V and J genes by comparing TCR nucleotide sequences with IMGT/GENE-DB human TR gene sequences. A later analysis assigned CDR3 sequences and most-parsimonious VDJ recombination scenarios with the TCRdist pipeline. A later analysis defined each TCR beta chain by its CDR3 amino acid sequence plus V-gene family, and excluded reads lacking a unique V-gene family. A later analysis removed 500 to 650 highly shared, low-generation-probability nucleotide sequences to deal with suspected cross-contamination and a sequencing artifact. A later analysis calculated a clonal expansion index for each public chain from normalized within-repertoire ranks of inferred template counts. Generation probabilities in a later analysis came from a VDJ recombination model fitted to out-of-frame rearrangements, and those results were checked against IGoR. A later analysis scored TCR-TCR, TCR-HLA and TCR-CMV co-occurrence with hypergeometric tests, applying a repertoire-size bias correction to TCR pairs. False discovery rates were estimated in a later analysis by permuting HLA or CMV assignments 20 times. In a later analysis, co-occurring TCRs were grouped using DBSCAN, and TCRdist sequence similarity was added for clustering within HLA-allele-positive subsets. For co-occurrence clustering, repertoires with fewer than 30,000 or more than 120,000 public chains were excluded, along with roughly five repertoires with anomalous nucleotide sharing. This immuneACCESS table, as held by TCRdb, lists in-frame sequences with V and J called but not all clones. Of the missing ones, under half trace to an unresolved V gene in checked studies; the others have no known cause. Clone size and V and J calls were adopted from that table, with D and trimming inferred from the DNA. Across this sample there are some 130,000 clones, with about 79% seen only once. Of the sample, more than 1.5% is held by the ten largest clones.

V is shortened by 6 bases, J by 6 bases, and the region joining them spans 21 bases. The CDR3 runs 15 residues from the cysteine to the phenylalanine. Only CDR3 DNA is held: 45 bases, read in frame from base 1. The germline V gene gives CDR1 as MDHEN and CDR2 as SYDVKM. The study at large found these results: Compared with the 666-donor mean, donors in an Asian-associated ancestry cluster had fewer N-insertions in productive TCRs, according to a later genetic analysis. The sequencing pipeline was judged likely to have produced a cluster of highly shared sequence variants as a technical artifact. A later analysis found that HLA-associated TCR beta chains were more clonally expanded and had lower generation probabilities than equally common non-associated chains. A further reported finding was that TCR beta sequences accurately predicted the HLA-A and HLA-B alleles for most subjects in the first cohort. Sequencing depth was assumed to be roughly uniform across donors in the presence/absence analyses, though that assumption may not hold. A later analysis associated approximately 17,000 TCR beta sequences with specific HLA alleles at a false discovery rate of 0.05. In vitro tests confirmed that a few of the cytomegalovirus-associated TCR beta chains recognize cytomegalovirus antigens. Because some donors lacked HLA typing at each locus, the association tests relied only on the typed subset. Most TCR sequences were seen in very few donors, while some public TCRs were found in many individuals. In a later genetic analysis, a missense DCLRE1C variant was associated with V-gene and J-gene trimming of TCR beta chains, and the association was replicated in an independent cohort. A later analysis found that most CMV-associated TCR beta chains appeared HLA-restricted, with HLA associations seemingly driven largely by CMV exposure. Assigning TCR associations to individual alleles was difficult when HLA alleles, especially DR and DQ, strongly co-occurred. Linkage disequilibrium might explain the correlated functional status among segregating V segments, but an unknown experimental factor could not be excluded. According to a later analysis, parvovirus B19, influenza, CMV and Epstein-Barr virus appeared linked to several top co-occurrence clusters. In a later analysis, TCR association rates were found to vary across HLA loci, with the most associated TCRs seen for DRB1 alleles and the fewest for HLA-C alleles. In both the original and validation cohorts, the classifier was reported to diagnose cytomegalovirus status with high specificity and sensitivity. Broadly in line with IMGT annotations, most TCR beta V segments showed up in productive rearrangements about 87% or about 30% of the time in an earlier analysis of approximately 640 of the donors. In the study, around 150 TCR beta chains were listed as associated with cytomegalovirus. CMV serostatus was the only immune exposure information available for the cohort. In this cohort, only TCR beta chains were sequenced, and detectable features were limited by the absence of alpha or paired-chain data. It was suggested by the authors that the approach could potentially be generalized to other disease states and immunological phenotypes. Because the 87-base-pair reads could not distinguish some IMGT-functional V segments, including TRBV6-2 and TRBV6-3, those segments were excluded. Because counts were too low, some 17 rarely observed V segments, including chromosome 9 orphons, were left out of the earlier analysis of approximately 580 of the donors.

The receptor comes from a man between 18 and 35 years old in good health and CMV-seronegative. The chain links TRBV28 with TRBJ2-7; the D segment could be TRBD1, given 6 matching bases. Sequenced material: PBMCs. The CDR3 protein: CASRTETGLYAEQYF. The DNA sequence is TGTGCCAGCAGAACCGAGACAGGTCTATACGCCGAGCAGTACTTC.